The entry below describes one TCR beta chain. The V gene lost 2 bases and the J gene lost 5 bases, with 10 bases spanning the gap. Germline V lookup: CDR1 LGHDT, CDR2 YNNKEL (reference sequence). This CDR3 contains 14 residues. Produced via immunoSEQ multiplex PCR; TCRdb's table is partial and in-frame only. Of about 140,000 clones listed, 80% to 90% were seen once; the top ten hold around 10%. These data belong to a study of blood T cell repertoires in COVID-19. Study information: The analysed material was cDNA or gDNA that came from T cells, B-cell-depleted T cells, or PBMCs.

The sequenced sample consisted of peripheral blood. This TCR was sampled from a woman older than 75 with acute or convalescent COVID-19. The rearrangement joins TRBV3-1 (or the pseudogene TRBV3-2) to TRBJ2-1; tentatively, D is TRBD2 (5 bases). The CDR3 reads CASSQLAGNNEQFF. CDR3 sequence (DNA): TGTGCCAGCAGCCAATTGGCCGGGAACAATGAGCAGTTCTTC.